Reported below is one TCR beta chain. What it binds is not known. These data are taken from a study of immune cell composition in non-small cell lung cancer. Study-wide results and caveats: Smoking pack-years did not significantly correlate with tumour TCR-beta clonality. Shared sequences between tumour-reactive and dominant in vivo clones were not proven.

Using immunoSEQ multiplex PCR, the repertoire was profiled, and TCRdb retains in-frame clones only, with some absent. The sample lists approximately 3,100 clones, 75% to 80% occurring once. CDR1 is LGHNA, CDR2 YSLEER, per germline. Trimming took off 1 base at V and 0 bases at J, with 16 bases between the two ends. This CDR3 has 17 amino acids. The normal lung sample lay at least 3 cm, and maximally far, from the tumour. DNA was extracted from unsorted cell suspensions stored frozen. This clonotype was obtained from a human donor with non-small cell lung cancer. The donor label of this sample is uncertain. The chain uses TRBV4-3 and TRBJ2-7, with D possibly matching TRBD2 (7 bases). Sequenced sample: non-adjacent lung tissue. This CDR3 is CASSQAAGAGNSYEQYF. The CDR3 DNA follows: TGCGCCAGCAGCCAAGCGGCGGGGGCGGGGAACTCCTACGAGCAGTACTTC.